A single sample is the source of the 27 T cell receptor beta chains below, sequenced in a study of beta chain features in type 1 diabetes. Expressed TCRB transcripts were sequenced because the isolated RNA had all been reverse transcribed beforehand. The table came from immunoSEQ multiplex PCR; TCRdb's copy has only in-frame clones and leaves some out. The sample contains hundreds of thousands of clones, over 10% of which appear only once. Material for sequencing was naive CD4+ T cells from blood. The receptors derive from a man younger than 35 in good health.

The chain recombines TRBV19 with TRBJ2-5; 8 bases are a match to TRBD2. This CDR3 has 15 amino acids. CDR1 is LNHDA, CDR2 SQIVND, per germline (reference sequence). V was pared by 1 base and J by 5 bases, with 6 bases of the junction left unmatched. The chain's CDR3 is CASSIVRGGRETQYF. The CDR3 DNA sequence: TGTGCCAGTAGTATAGTTCGGGGGGGCCGGGAGACCCAGTACTTC.

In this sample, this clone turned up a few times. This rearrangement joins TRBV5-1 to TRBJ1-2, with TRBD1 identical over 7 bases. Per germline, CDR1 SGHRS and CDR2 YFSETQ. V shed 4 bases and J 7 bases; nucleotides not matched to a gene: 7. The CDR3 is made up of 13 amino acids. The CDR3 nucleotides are TGCGCCAGCAGCGTGTCCACAGGGGTTGGCTACACCTTC. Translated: CASSVSTGVGYTF.

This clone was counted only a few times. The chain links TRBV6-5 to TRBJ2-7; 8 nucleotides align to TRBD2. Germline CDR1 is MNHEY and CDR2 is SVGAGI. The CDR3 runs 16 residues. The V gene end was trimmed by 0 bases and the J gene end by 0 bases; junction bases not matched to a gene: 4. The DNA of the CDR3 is TGTGCCAGCAGTTACTCGGTCGGGGGGGGCTCCTACGAGCAGTACTTC. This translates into CASSYSVGGGSYEQYF.

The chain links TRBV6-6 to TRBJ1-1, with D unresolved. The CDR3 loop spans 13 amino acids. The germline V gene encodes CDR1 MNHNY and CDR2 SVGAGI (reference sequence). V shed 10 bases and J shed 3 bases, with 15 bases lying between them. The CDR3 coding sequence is TGTGCCACCATAGAGAGGAGGGACACTGAAGCTTTCTTT. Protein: CATIERRDTEAFF.

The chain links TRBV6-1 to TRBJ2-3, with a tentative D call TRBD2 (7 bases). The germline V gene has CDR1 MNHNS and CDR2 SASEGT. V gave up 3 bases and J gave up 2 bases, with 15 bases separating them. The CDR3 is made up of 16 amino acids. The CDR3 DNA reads TGTGCCAGCAGTGATTGGGGGGGGGCTACCACAGATACGCAGTATTTT. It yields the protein CASSDWGGATTDTQYF.

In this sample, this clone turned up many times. CDR3 in DNA: TGTGCCAGCAGCTTGGTGGCGCCTAGCGGCCTTGGAGAGACCCAGTACTTC. Protein: CASSLVAPSGLGETQYF. The chain uses TRBV5-4 and TRBJ2-5; 7 nucleotides match TRBD2. Losses at the gene ends were 0 bases for V and 4 bases for J; bases not matched to a gene: 12. This CDR3 comprises 17 residues. Germline V CDR1 and CDR2: SGHNT, YYREEE (reference sequence).

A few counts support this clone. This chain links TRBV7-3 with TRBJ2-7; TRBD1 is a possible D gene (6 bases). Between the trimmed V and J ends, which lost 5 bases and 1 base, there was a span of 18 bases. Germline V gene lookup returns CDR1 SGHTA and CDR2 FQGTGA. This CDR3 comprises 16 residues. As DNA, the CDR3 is TGTGCCAGCAGCCTAAATCGGGACACCTGGTCCTACGAGCAGTACTTC. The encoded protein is CASSLNRDTWSYEQYF.

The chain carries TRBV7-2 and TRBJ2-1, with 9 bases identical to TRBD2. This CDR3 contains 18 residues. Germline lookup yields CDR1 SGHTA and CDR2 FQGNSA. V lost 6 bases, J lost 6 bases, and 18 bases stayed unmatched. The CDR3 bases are TGTGCCAGCAGTCCATCCATCCGCGGGAGGGCCTATCGCAATGAGCAGTTCTTC. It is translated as CASSPSIRGRAYRNEQFF.

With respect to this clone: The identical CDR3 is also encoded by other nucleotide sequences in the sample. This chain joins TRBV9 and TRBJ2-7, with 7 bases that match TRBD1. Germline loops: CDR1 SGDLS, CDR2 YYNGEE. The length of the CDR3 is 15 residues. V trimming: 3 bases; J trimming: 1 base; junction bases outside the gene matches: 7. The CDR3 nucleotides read TGTGCCAGCAGCGCCCGGACAGGTTCGTCCTACGAGCAGTACTTC. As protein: CASSARTGSSYEQYF.

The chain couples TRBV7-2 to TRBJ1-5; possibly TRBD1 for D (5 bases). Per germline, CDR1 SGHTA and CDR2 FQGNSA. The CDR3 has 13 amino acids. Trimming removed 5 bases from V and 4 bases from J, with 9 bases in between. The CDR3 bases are TGTGCCAGCAGCCAAAGGGGAAATCAGCCCCAGCATTTT. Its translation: CASSQRGNQPQHF.

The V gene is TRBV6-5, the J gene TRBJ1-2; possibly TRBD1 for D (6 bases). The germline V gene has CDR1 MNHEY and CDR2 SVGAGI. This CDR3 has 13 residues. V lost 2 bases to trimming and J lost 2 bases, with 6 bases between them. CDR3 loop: CASSYDRNYGYTF. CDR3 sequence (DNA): TGTGCCAGCAGTTACGACAGGAACTATGGCTACACCTTC.

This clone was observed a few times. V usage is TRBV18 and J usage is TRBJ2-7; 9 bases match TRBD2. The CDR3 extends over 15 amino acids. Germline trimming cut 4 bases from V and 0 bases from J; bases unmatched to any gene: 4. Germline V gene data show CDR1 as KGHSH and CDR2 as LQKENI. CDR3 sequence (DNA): TGTGCCAGCTCACTGGATAGCGGGAGCTCCTACGAGCAGTACTTC. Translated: CASSLDSGSSYEQYF.

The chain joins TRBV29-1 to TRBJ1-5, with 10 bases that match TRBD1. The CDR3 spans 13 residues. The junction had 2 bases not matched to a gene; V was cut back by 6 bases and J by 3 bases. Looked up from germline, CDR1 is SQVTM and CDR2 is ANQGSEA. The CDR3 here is CSVDRGPNQPQHF. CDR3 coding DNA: TGCAGCGTCGACAGGGGGCCCAATCAGCCCCAGCATTTT. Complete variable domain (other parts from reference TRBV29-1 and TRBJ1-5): SAVISQKPSRDICQRGTSLTIQCQVDSQVTMMFWYRQQPGQSLTLIATANQGSEATYESGFVIDKFPISRPNLTFSTLTVSNMSPEDSSIYLCSVDRGPNQPQHFGDGTRLSIL.

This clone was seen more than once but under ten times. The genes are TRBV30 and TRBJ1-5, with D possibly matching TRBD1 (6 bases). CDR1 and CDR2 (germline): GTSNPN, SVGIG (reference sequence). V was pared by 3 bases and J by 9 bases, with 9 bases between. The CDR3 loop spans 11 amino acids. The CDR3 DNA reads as TGTGCCTGGAGCACAGGGTTGCCCCAGCATTTT. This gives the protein CAWSTGLPQHF. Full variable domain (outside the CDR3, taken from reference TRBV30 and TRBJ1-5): SQTIHQWPATLVQPVGSPLSLECTVEGTSNPNLYWYRQAAGRGLQLLFYSVGIGQISSEVPQNLSASRPQDRQFILSSKKLLLSDSGFYLCAWSTGLPQHFGDGTRLSIL.

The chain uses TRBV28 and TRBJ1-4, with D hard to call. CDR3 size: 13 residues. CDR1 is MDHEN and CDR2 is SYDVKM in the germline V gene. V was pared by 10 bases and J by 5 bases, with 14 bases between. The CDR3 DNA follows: TGTGCCACGCACGGCGGGTTAAATGAAAAACTGTTTTTT. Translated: CATHGGLNEKLFF. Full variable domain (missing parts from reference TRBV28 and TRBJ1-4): DVKVTQSSRYLVKRTGEKVFLECVQDMDHENMFWYRQDPGLGLRLIYFSYDVKMKEKGDIPEGYSVSREKKERFSLILESASTNQTSMYLCATHGGLNEKLFFGSGTQLSVL.

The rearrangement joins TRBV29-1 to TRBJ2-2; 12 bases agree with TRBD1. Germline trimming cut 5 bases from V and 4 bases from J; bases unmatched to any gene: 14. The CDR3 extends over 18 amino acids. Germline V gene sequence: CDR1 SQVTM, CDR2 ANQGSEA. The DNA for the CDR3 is TGCAGCGTTTGGGACAGGGGGCTTGCGGGAGGGTTCACCGGGGAGCTGTTTTTT. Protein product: CSVWDRGLAGGFTGELFF.

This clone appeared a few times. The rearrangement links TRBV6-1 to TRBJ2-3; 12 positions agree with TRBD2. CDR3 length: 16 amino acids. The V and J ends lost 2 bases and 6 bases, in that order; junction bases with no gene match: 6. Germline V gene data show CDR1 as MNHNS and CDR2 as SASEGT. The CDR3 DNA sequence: TGTGCCAGCAGTGAATCACTAGCGGGAGGTCTGGATACGCAGTATTTT. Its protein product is CASSESLAGGLDTQYF.

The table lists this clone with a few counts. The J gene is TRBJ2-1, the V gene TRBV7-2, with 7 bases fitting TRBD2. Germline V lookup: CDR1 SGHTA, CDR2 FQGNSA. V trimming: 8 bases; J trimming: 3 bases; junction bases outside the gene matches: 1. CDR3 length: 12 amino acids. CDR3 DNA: TGTGCCAGCGGGAGGGGCTACAATGAGCAGTTCTTC. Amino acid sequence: CASGRGYNEQFF. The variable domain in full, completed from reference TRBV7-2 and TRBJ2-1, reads GAGVSQSPSNKVTEKGKDVELRCDPISGHTALYWYRQSLGQGLEFLIYFQGNSAPDKSGLPSDRFSAERTGGSVSTLTIQRTQQEDSAVYLCASGRGYNEQFFGPGTRLTVL.

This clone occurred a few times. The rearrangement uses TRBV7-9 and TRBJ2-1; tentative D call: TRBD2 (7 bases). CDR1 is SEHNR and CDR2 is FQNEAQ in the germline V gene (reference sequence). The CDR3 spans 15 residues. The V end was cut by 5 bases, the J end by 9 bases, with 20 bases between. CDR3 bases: TGTGCCAGCAGCGCCCACGGGGGGCTTGAGGGTGAGCAGTTCTTC. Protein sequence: CASSAHGGLEGEQFF.

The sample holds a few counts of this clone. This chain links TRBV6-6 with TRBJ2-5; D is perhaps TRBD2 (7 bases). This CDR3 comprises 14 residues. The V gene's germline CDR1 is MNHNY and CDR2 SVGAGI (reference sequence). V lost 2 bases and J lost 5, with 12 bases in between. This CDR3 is CASSYRGARETQYF. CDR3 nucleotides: TGTGCCAGCAGTTACCGGGGGGCTAGGGAGACCCAGTACTTC.

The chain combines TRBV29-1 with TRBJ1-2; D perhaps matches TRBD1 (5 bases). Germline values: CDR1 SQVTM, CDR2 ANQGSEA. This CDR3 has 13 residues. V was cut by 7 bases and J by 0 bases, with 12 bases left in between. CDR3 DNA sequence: TGCAGCGCCTGGCGGGGGGCTAACTATGGCTACACCTTC. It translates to CSAWRGANYGYTF.

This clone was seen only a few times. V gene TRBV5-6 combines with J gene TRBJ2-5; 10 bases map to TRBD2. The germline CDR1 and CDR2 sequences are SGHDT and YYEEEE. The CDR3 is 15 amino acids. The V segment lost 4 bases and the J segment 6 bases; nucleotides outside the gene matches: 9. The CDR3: CASSQGLAVGKTQYF. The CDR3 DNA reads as TGTGCCAGCAGCCAAGGACTAGCGGTGGGGAAGACCCAGTACTTC.

CDR3 amino acids: CSVRRTSGILNTGELFF. The DNA of the CDR3 is TGCAGCGTCAGGCGGACTAGCGGGATCTTGAACACCGGGGAGCTGTTTTTT. The genes are TRBV29-1 and TRBJ2-2; 12 bases fit TRBD2. Germline-derived CDR1 and CDR2 are SQVTM and ANQGSEA. CDR3 length equals 17 residues. The V and J ends lost 6 bases and 1 base, in that order; junction bases with no gene match: 9.

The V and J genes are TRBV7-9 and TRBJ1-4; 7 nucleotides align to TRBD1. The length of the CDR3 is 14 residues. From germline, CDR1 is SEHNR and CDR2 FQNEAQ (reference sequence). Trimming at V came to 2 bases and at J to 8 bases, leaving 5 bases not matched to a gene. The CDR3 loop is CASSLTTGQEKLFF. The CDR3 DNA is TGTGCCAGCAGCTTAACGACAGGGCAGGAAAAACTGTTTTTT.

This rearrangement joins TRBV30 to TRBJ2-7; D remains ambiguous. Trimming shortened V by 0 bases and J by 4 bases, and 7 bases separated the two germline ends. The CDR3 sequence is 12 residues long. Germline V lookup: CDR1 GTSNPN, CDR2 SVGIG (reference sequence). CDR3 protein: CAWSVHPYEQYF. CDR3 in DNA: TGTGCCTGGAGTGTACACCCATACGAGCAGTACTTC.

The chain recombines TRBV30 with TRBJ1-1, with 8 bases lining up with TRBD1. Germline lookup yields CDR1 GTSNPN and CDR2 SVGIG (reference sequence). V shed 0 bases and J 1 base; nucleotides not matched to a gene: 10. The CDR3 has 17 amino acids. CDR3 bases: TGTGCCTGGAGTGTACGCAGGGGGCGTCTTCGGAACACTGAAGCTTTCTTT. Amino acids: CAWSVRRGRLRNTEAFF.

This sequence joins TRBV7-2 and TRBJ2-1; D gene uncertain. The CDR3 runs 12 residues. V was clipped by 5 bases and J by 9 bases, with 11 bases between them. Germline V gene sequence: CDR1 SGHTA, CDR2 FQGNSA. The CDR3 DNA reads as TGTGCCAGCAGCCTATTTTTGCGTGAGCAGTTCTTC. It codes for CASSLFLREQFF.